A single sample is the source of the 24 T cell receptor beta chains below, sequenced in a study of T-cell reconstitution after alpha-beta-depleted transplantation in children. For TCRbeta, the library was prepared with unique molecular identifiers. TCRdb used MiXCR to reprocess the PCR reads, holding one entry per CDR3 protein. Among a few hundred thousand distinct CDR3 sequences listed, around an eighth were seen once. The sequenced sample was PBMCs from the stem cell graft donor, obtained from the stem cell graft. These TCRs come from a human donor who donated a stem cell graft to a child with combined immunodeficiency.

This clonotype turned up a few times. The chain employs TRBV7-2 and TRBJ1-5; tentatively, D is TRBD1 (6 bases). Germline loops: CDR1 SGHTA, CDR2 FQGNSA. V shed 1 base and J shed 7 bases, with 14 bases lying between them. The CDR3 is 15 amino acids. As DNA, the CDR3 is TGTGCCAGCAGCTTAGTCGGCGGGGGGCGACAGCCCCAGCATTTT. Amino acid sequence: CASSLVGGGRQPQHF.

This clonotype was counted many times. The chain combines TRBV27 with TRBJ2-1, with 10 bases that match TRBD1. The CDR3 has 15 residues. The germline CDR1 and CDR2 sequences are MNHEY and SMNVEV (reference sequence). J gave up 8 bases and V 6 bases, and 10 bases lay outside the gene matches. The CDR3 is CASRQIGTGVDEQFF. In DNA, the CDR3 is TGTGCCAGCAGACAGATCGGGACAGGGGTCGATGAGCAGTTCTTC.

In its sample, this clonotype was seen a few times. The rearrangement uses TRBV24-1 and TRBJ2-1; the match to TRBD2 covers 9 bases. Unmatched junction bases numbered 14, after V lost 5 bases and J lost 1 base. CDR1 is KGHDR and CDR2 is SFDVKD in the germline V gene. This CDR3 region has 19 residues. CDR3 sequence (DNA): TGTGCCACCAGTGCTAGGACGCGGCGGGAGGGCCGATCCTACAATGAGCAGTTCTTC. This translates into CATSARTRREGRSYNEQFF.

This clonotype was counted only a few times. The chain recombines TRBV10-3 with TRBJ2-2; D gene uncertain. CDR3 length: 16 amino acids. V gave up 10 bases and J gave up 0 bases, with 18 bases separating them. CDR1 ENHRY and CDR2 SYGVKD come from the germline V gene. The CDR3 reads CATTLHRTTNTGELFF. For the CDR3, the DNA is TGTGCCACCACCCTCCACAGAACCACGAACACCGGGGAGCTGTTTTTT.

Many counts were recorded for this clonotype. The chain couples TRBV12-3 or TRBV12-4 to TRBJ1-1, with 7 bases aligning to TRBD1. Losses at the gene ends were 5 bases for V and 3 bases for J; bases not matched to a gene: 3. This CDR3 region has 13 residues. In nucleotides, the CDR3 is TGTGCCAGCAGTAGGGACAGCTACACTGAAGCTTTCTTT. It specifies CASSRDSYTEAFF.

A word on this clonotype: It may be a read error: a sequence one base away is much more abundant. V usage is TRBV5-1 and J usage is TRBJ2-5; maybe TRBD1 (7 bases). This CDR3 has 15 amino acids. Germline V gives CDR1 SGHRS, CDR2 YFSETQ. The CDR3 DNA sequence: TGCGCCAGCAGCACCCGGAGGGGGCGCGAGGAGACCCAGTGCTTC. Amino acids: CASSTRRGREETQCF. The whole variable domain, remainder taken from reference TRBV5-1 and TRBJ2-5, is KAGVTQTPRYLIKTRGQQVTLSCSPISGHRSVSWYQQTPGQGLQFLFEYFSETQRNKGNFPGRFSGRQFSNSRSEMNVSTLELGDSALYLCASSTRRGREETQCFGPGTRLLVL.

This clonotype was recorded a few times. The chain couples TRBV6-2 or TRBV6-3 to TRBJ2-1; D is undetermined. CDR3 size: 15 residues. V was cut by 5 bases and J by 4 bases, with 15 bases left in between. CDR1 is MNHEY and CDR2 is SVGEGT in the germline V gene. The CDR3 sequence is CASSDDWKDYNEQFF. CDR3 coding DNA: TGTGCCAGCAGTGACGACTGGAAGGATTACAATGAGCAGTTCTTC.

This clonotype was observed a handful of times. The J gene is TRBJ2-1, the V gene TRBV5-1; TRBD1 might be the D (6 bases). The CDR3 loop spans 15 amino acids. The germline V and J ends were trimmed by 1 base and 5 bases, with 13 bases remaining between them. The germline CDR1 and CDR2 sequences are SGHRS and YFSETQ. The CDR3 DNA reads TGCGCCAGCAGCTTGTACGACAGGCGGAACAATGAGCAGTTCTTC. Amino acids: CASSLYDRRNNEQFF.

This chain links TRBV11-2 with TRBJ2-7; 7 nucleotides line up with TRBD1. The CDR3 runs to 13 residues. Trimming took 5 bases from V and 4 from J; bases not matched to a gene: 5. Germline V lookup: CDR1 SGHAT, CDR2 FQNNGV. The CDR3 DNA is TGTGCCAGCAGCCACAACAGGGGTTACGAGCAGTACTTC. This translates into CASSHNRGYEQYF.

This clonotype was recorded only once. The genes are TRBV12-3 or TRBV12-4 and TRBJ2-7, with 14 positions matching TRBD2. This CDR3 is 15 amino acids long. V lost 7 bases to trimming and J lost 3 bases; unmatched junction nucleotides: 5. The CDR3 sequence: CASIPTSGGGYEQYF. The CDR3 nucleotides are TGTGCCAGCATTCCGACTAGCGGGGGGGGCTACGAGCAGTACTTC.

The gene calls are TRBV5-6 and TRBJ1-1, with D possibly matching TRBD1 (5 bases). V was shortened by 2 bases and J by 7 bases, with 18 bases between the two germline ends. This CDR3 has 15 residues. The V gene's germline CDR1 is SGHDT and CDR2 YYEEEE. The CDR3 protein is CASSFSGPGGGEAFF. The CDR3 DNA sequence: TGTGCCAGCAGCTTTTCTGGGCCCGGGGGTGGTGAAGCTTTCTTT.

This rearrangement joins TRBV10-3 to TRBJ2-7; TRBD2 aligns across 7 bases. V dropped 5 bases and J dropped 3; count of bases not matched to a gene: 7. Germline CDR1 is ENHRY and CDR2 is SYGVKD. The CDR3 spans 14 residues. Here the CDR3 DNA reads TGTGCCATCAGTCCGGGCCCGGGGGGCTACGAGCAGTACTTC. Translating gives CAISPGPGGYEQYF.

This clonotype was observed a few times. The V gene is TRBV20-1, the J gene TRBJ2-1; D might be TRBD2 (6 bases). Trimming stripped 3 bases from V and 1 base from J, with 10 bases between. This CDR3 comprises 14 residues. Germline V lookup: CDR1 DFQATT, CDR2 SNEGSKA (reference sequence). CDR3 coding DNA: TGCAGTGCTAGGGTCGGGAGTTCCTACAATGAGCAGTTCTTC. The encoded protein is CSARVGSSYNEQFF.

This clonotype was picked up many times. The chain links TRBV2 to TRBJ2-7; no clear D. Trimming removed 3 bases from V and 0 bases from J, with 6 bases in between. The CDR3 spans 13 residues. The germline V gene encodes CDR1 SNHLY and CDR2 FYNNEI. In DNA form, the CDR3 reads TGTGCCAGCAGTGACAGGAGCTCCTACGAGCAGTACTTC. Residues: CASSDRSSYEQYF.

In this sample, this clonotype turned up a few times. The genes are TRBV27 and TRBJ2-2; 10 nucleotides align to TRBD1. Germline CDR1 reads MNHEY; CDR2 reads SMNVEV (reference sequence). CDR3 length: 15 residues. J gave up 6 bases and V 3 bases, and 4 bases lay outside the gene matches. CDR3 in DNA: TGTGCCAGCAGTTTGTTAGGGACAGGGGCCGGGGAGCTGTTTTTT. As protein: CASSLLGTGAGELFF.

This clonotype was observed many times. The V and J genes are TRBV24-1 and TRBJ2-7, with TRBD1 matching 10 bases. CDR1 and CDR2 (germline): KGHDR, SFDVKD. The CDR3 extends over 16 amino acids. V shed 4 bases and J 2 bases; nucleotides not matched to a gene: 7. The CDR3 DNA sequence: TGTGCCACCAGTGAGGGACAGGGGCCCTCACCCTACGAGCAGTACTTC. It codes for CATSEGQGPSPYEQYF.

This clonotype has at least ten counts. This chain joins TRBV6-5 and TRBJ1-1; tentative D call: TRBD1 (6 bases). Looked up from germline, CDR1 is MNHEY and CDR2 is SVGAGI. This CDR3 has 16 residues. V was clipped by 0 bases and J by 4 bases, with 15 bases between them. The DNA of the CDR3 is TGTGCCAGCAGTTACTCGAATTGGGGGGCTATCACTGAAGCTTTCTTT. Protein product: CASSYSNWGAITEAFF.

The chain has TRBV12-3 or TRBV12-4 and TRBJ2-2; no reliable D call. There are 12 residues in the CDR3. With 6 bases removed from V and 7 bases from J, the gap between germline ends came to 9 bases. In DNA, the CDR3 is TGTGCCAGCAGCCCCCTGGACGGGGAGCTGTTTTTT. Its protein product is CASSPLDGELFF.

The chain employs TRBV2 and TRBJ2-7, with unresolved D. Germline assignment: CDR1 SNHLY and CDR2 FYNNEI. The germline V and J ends were trimmed by 0 bases and 2 bases, with 5 bases remaining between them. This CDR3 has 13 residues. The CDR3 DNA sequence: TGTGCCAGCAGTGAAGCGCTTCCCTACGAGCAGTACTTC. This encodes CASSEALPYEQYF.

This clonotype was counted a few times. V is TRBV9 and J is TRBJ2-4; D might be TRBD2 (6 bases). The germline V and J ends were trimmed by 0 bases and 1 base, with 11 bases remaining between them. The CDR3 is 16 amino acids. Germline V gene sequence: CDR1 SGDLS, CDR2 YYNGEE. CDR3 nucleotides: TGTGCCAGCAGCGTAGGGGATGGGGGGGCCAAAAACATTCAGTACTTC. This sequence encodes CASSVGDGGAKNIQYF. Supplemented by reference TRBV9 and TRBJ2-4, the full variable domain reads DSGVTQTPKHLITATGQRVTLRCSPRSGDLSVYWYQQSLDQGLQFLIQYYNGEERAKGNILERFSAQQFPDLHSELNLSSLELGDSALYFCASSVGDGGAKNIQYFGAGTRLSVL.

This clonotype was seen ten or more times. The genes are TRBV10-3 and TRBJ2-3; D gene ambiguous. CDR1 is ENHRY, CDR2 SYGVKD, per germline. CDR3 length: 13 amino acids. Trimming took off 2 bases at V and 9 bases at J, with 12 bases between the two ends. CDR3 region: CAISEAWSSTQYF. The CDR3 coding sequence is TGTGCCATCAGTGAGGCGTGGTCGAGCACGCAGTATTTT.

V is TRBV4-3 and J is TRBJ2-3; possibly TRBD2 for D (5 bases). The V end lost 0 bases, the J end lost 6 bases, and 13 bases lay between the germline ends. The CDR3 length is 15 residues. CDR1 is LGHNA and CDR2 is YSLEER in the germline V gene. CDR3 nucleotides: TGCGCCAGCAGCCAAGATCGGGGTCGGTCGGATACGCAGTATTTT. It specifies CASSQDRGRSDTQYF.

This clonotype occurred a few times. The chain is built from TRBV7-8 and TRBJ2-7; TRBD2 agrees at 8 bases. This CDR3 has 17 amino acids. V was clipped by 2 bases and J by 0 bases; unmatched bases: 9. Germline V gives CDR1 SGHVS, CDR2 FQNEAQ. CDR3 sequence (DNA): TGTGCCAGCAGCTTATCCCTTCGGGGGGGCGGCTCCTACGAGCAGTACTTC. Amino acid sequence: CASSLSLRGGGSYEQYF.

The rearrangement joins TRBV4-1 to TRBJ2-2; 8 bases match TRBD1. V lost 1 base, J lost 5 bases, and 0 bases stayed unmatched. The CDR3 is 14 residues long. CDR1 and CDR2 from the germline V gene are MGHRA and YSYEKL. In nucleotides, the CDR3 is TGCGCCAGCAGCCAAGGGGACAGGACCGGGGAGCTGTTTTTT. This translates into CASSQGDRTGELFF.